This T cell receptor beta chain came from a study of cytomegalovirus exposure and HLA in healthy donors. Per germline, CDR1 MNHNS and CDR2 SASEGT. V shed 6 bases, J shed 4 bases, and the junction held 8 bases outside the gene matches. The CDR3 contains 15 residues. The study ran its PCR with 60 Vbeta and 13 Jbeta primers. Only in-frame clones appear in the TCRdb table, and some are missing; sequencing was by immunoSEQ multiplex PCR. The sample includes some 130,000 clones, over 75% of them seen just once. Material for sequencing was PBMCs. The receptor's source is a male donor in good health and CMV-seropositive. The chain couples TRBV6-1 to TRBJ2-3; 9 nucleotides agree with TRBD1. The chain's CDR3 is CASSNYRGLPDTQYF. The DNA for the CDR3 is TGTGCCAGCAGCAACTACAGGGGGCTCCCAGATACGCAGTATTTT.